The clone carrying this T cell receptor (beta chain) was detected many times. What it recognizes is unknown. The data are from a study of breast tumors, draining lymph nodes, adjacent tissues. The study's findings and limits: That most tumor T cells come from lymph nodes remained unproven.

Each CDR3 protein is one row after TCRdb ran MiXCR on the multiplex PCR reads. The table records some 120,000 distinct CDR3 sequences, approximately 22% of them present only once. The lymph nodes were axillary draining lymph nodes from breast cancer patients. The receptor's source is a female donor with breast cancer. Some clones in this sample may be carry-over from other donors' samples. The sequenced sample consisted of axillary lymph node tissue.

The CDR3 spells CASSIGGEGNQPQHF. The CDR3 DNA reads as TGTGCCAGTAGTATAGGAGGGGAGGGCAATCAGCCCCAGCATTTT. This sequence joins TRBV19 and TRBJ1-5; D is perhaps TRBD1 (5 bases). Germline loops: CDR1 LNHDA, CDR2 SQIVND (reference sequence). The CDR3 covers 15 residues. Trimming cost V 1 base and J 2 bases, with 9 bases left between them.